The 18 T cell receptor beta chains below were found in one sample sequenced in a study of blood T cell repertoires in COVID-19. Sequencing was performed with immunoSEQ multiplex PCR; in TCRdb, only in-frame clones are kept and a portion is missing. The data hold 95,000 to 150,000 clones, with roughly 89% observed a single time. Sequences were obtained from peripheral blood. The receptors derive from a woman aged 55-69 years with COVID-19, enrolled during active disease.

V usage is TRBV5-4 and J usage is TRBJ1-2; no clear D gene. V shed 0 bases and J shed 1 base, with 10 bases lying between them. This CDR3 is 15 amino acids long. Germline CDR1 and CDR2: SGHNT and YYREEE (reference sequence). The CDR3 reads CASSLAGRGNYGYTF. CDR3 nucleotides: TGTGCCAGCAGCTTGGCTGGCCGAGGTAACTATGGCTACACCTTC.

The genes are TRBV6-5 and TRBJ1-1; 7 nucleotides agree with TRBD1. Germline values: CDR1 MNHEY, CDR2 SVGAGI. V was pared by 8 bases and J by 4 bases, with 13 bases of the junction left unmatched. The length of the CDR3 is 15 residues. CDR3 bases: TGTGCCAGCGATACCGATTCGACAGGGACCACTGAAGCTTTCTTT. Protein: CASDTDSTGTTEAFF.

J is TRBJ1-6 and V is TRBV21-1; the table's D call TRBD1 went unverified against the DNA. TRBV21-1 is deemed a pseudogene. The CDR3 extends over 16 amino acids. The CDR3 loop is CASSKARDRVYSPLHF. The CDR3 bases are TGTGCCAGCAGCAAAGCTAGGGACAGGGTGTACTCACCCCTCCACTTT.

The chain combines TRBV14 with TRBJ1-1, with D unclear. CDR1 SGHDN and CDR2 FVKESK come from the germline V gene. There are 13 residues in the CDR3. V lost 4 bases to trimming and J lost 3 bases, with 9 bases between them. CDR3 protein: CASSPELDTEAFF. For the CDR3, the DNA is TGTGCCAGCAGCCCCGAGTTGGACACTGAAGCTTTCTTT.

The chain joins TRBV5-8 to TRBJ2-5; D is perhaps TRBD2 (6 bases). The CDR3 runs to 13 residues. CDR1 SGHTS and CDR2 YDEGEE come from the germline V gene. V was shortened by 4 bases and J by 5 bases, with 12 bases between the two germline ends. The CDR3 bases are TGTGCCAGCAGCGCCGGACGGGGGGAGACCCAGTACTTC. Its translation: CASSAGRGETQYF.

This sequence joins TRBV5-4 and TRBJ2-1; TRBD1 matches at 7 bases. This CDR3 spans 14 amino acids. V was pared by 4 bases and J by 2 bases, with 3 bases of the junction left unmatched. Per germline, CDR1 SGHNT and CDR2 YYREEE (reference sequence). In nucleotides, the CDR3 is TGTGCCAGCAGCACACAGGGGACCTACAATGAGCAGTTCTTC. It is translated as CASSTQGTYNEQFF.

This chain connects TRBV7-8 to TRBJ1-1, with 8 bases identical to TRBD1. From germline, CDR1 is SGHVS and CDR2 FQNEAQ. The CDR3 consists of 14 residues. J was trimmed by 5 bases and V by 4 bases; bases with no gene match: 6. The CDR3 DNA sequence: TGTGCCAGCAGCTGGGGACAGGCAAGGACTGAAGCTTTCTTT. It yields the protein CASSWGQARTEAFF.

This clone was seen just once. This rearrangement joins TRBV5-1 to TRBJ1-3; D is perhaps TRBD1 (6 bases). Per the germline V gene, CDR1 is SGHRS and CDR2 is YFSETQ. The CDR3 has 16 residues. Deletions cut 0 bases from V and 0 bases from J, with 10 bases between. CDR3 protein: CASSLVGANSGNTIYF. Here the CDR3 DNA reads TGCGCCAGCAGCTTGGTGGGGGCTAACTCTGGAAACACCATATATTTT.

The chain has TRBV9 and TRBJ2-7; TRBD1 matches at 7 bases. V shed 3 bases and J 9 bases; nucleotides not matched to a gene: 9. Germline lookup yields CDR1 SGDLS and CDR2 YYNGEE. The CDR3 is 13 residues long. The CDR3 region has the DNA TGTGCCAGCAGCGCCGGGACAGACGGCCTGCAGTACTTC. The encoded protein is CASSAGTDGLQYF.

The rearrangement links TRBV3-1 (or the pseudogene TRBV3-2) to TRBJ1-2; TRBD1 might be the D (5 bases). Trimming removed 5 bases at V and 5 bases at J, with 12 bases between. Per the germline V gene, CDR1 is LGHDT and CDR2 is YNNKEL (reference sequence). The CDR3 covers 13 residues. CDR3 sequence: CASSLGEVYGYTF. The CDR3 DNA follows: TGTGCCAGCAGCTTAGGGGAGGTGTATGGCTACACCTTC.

The chain combines TRBV2 with TRBJ1-5; a possible D gene is TRBD1 (5 bases). Germline V gene lookup returns CDR1 SNHLY and CDR2 FYNNEI. The CDR3 is 14 residues long. V lost 4 bases and J 5 bases, leaving 12 bases between the germline ends. The CDR3 DNA sequence: TGTGCCAGCAGTGTATGGACAATCGATCAGCCCCAGCATTTT. Translated, it gives CASSVWTIDQPQHF.

The V gene is TRBV24-1, the J gene TRBJ1-1; the D gene is possibly TRBD1 (5 bases). With 2 bases removed from V and 1 base from J, the gap between germline ends came to 13 bases. The CDR3 has 16 residues. From germline, CDR1 is KGHDR and CDR2 SFDVKD. CDR3 in DNA: TGTGCCACCAGTGATTCCCCCCGGGGGACGAACACTGAAGCTTTCTTT. Encoded protein: CATSDSPRGTNTEAFF.

This rearrangement joins TRBV12-3 or TRBV12-4 to TRBJ2-7; D gene ambiguous. V was pared by 2 bases and J by 6 bases, with 8 bases between. The CDR3 sequence is 12 residues long. As DNA, the CDR3 is TGTGCCAGCAGTTTATGGAGATCCGAGCAGTACTTC. It yields the protein CASSLWRSEQYF.

V and J are TRBV6-5 and TRBJ2-3; maybe TRBD2 (5 bases). The V end was cut by 6 bases, the J end by 2 bases, with 6 bases between. Looked up from germline, CDR1 is MNHEY and CDR2 is SVGAGI. The CDR3 length is 12 residues. In nucleotides, the CDR3 is TGTGCCAGCAGAGCGGCCACAGATACGCAGTATTTT. Translated: CASRAATDTQYF.

The chain has TRBV6-2 or TRBV6-3 and TRBJ1-5; tentative D call: TRBD1 (6 bases). Per the germline V gene, CDR1 is MNHEY and CDR2 is SVGEGT. The CDR3 runs 18 residues. Trimming cost V 2 bases and J 2 bases, with 19 bases left between them. In nucleotides, the CDR3 is TGTGCCAGCAGTTACAATGGGTACAGGGTGGAAGGCAATCAGCCCCAGCATTTT. It encodes CASSYNGYRVEGNQPQHF.

The chain employs TRBV6-5 and TRBJ1-1; 7 bases align to TRBD1. The CDR3 runs 14 residues. The germline gives CDR1 MNHEY, CDR2 SVGAGI. Unmatched junction bases numbered 6, after V lost 6 bases and J lost 2 bases. The CDR3 DNA reads TGTGCCAGCAGCTTTGACAGGGAAAACACTGAAGCTTTCTTT. As protein: CASSFDRENTEAFF.

This clone was detected only once. The CDR3 is CASSLEGDRVYEQYF. CDR3 DNA: TGTGCCAGCAGCCTAGAGGGGGACAGGGTCTACGAGCAGTACTTC. The gene calls are TRBV7-2 and TRBJ2-7, with 9 bases fitting TRBD1. The length of the CDR3 is 15 residues. The germline V gene has CDR1 SGHTA and CDR2 FQGNSA. V shed 5 bases, J shed 3 bases, and the junction held 8 bases outside the gene matches.

This chain connects TRBV25-1 to TRBJ1-1; 8 nucleotides line up with TRBD1. V trimming: 3 bases; J trimming: 3 bases; junction bases outside the gene matches: 9. The CDR3 is made up of 16 amino acids. The germline V gene encodes CDR1 MGHDK and CDR2 SYGVNS. CDR3 sequence reads: CASSDRTGYMDTEAFF. The CDR3 bases are TGTGCCAGCAGTGACAGGACAGGGTATATGGACACTGAAGCTTTCTTT.